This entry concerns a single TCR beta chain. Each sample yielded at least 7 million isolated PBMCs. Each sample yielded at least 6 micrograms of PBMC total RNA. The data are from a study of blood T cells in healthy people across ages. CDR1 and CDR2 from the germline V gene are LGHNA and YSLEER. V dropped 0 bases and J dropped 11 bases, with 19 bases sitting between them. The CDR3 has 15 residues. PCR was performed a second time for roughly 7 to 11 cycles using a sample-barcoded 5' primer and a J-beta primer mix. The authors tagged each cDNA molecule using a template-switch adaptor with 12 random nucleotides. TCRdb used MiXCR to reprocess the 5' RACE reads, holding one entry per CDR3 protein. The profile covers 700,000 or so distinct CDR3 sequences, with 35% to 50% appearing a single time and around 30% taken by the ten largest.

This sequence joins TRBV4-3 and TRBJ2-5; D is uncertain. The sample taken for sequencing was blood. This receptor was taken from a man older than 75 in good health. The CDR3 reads CASSQDREVSGEQYF. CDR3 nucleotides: TGCGCCAGCAGCCAAGATCGCGAGGTATCGGGTGAGCAGTACTTC.